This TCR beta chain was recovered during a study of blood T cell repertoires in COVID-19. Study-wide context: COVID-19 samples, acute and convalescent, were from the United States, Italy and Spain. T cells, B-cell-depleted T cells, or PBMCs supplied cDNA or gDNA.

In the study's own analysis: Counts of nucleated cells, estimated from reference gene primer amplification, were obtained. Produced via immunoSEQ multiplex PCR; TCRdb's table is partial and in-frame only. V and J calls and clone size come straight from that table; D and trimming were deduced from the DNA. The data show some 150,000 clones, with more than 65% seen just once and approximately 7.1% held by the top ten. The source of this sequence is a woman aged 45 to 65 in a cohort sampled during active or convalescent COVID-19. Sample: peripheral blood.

CDR3 sequence: CASSPWVGRVTEAFF. As DNA, the CDR3 is TGTGCCAGCTCACCATGGGTCGGCAGGGTAACTGAAGCTTTCTTT. This rearrangement joins TRBV18 to TRBJ1-1; a weak D match, TRBD1 (5 bases). The CDR3 runs to 15 residues. CDR1 is KGHSH, CDR2 LQKENI, per germline. Trimming removed 2 bases from V and 5 bases from J, with 15 bases in between.